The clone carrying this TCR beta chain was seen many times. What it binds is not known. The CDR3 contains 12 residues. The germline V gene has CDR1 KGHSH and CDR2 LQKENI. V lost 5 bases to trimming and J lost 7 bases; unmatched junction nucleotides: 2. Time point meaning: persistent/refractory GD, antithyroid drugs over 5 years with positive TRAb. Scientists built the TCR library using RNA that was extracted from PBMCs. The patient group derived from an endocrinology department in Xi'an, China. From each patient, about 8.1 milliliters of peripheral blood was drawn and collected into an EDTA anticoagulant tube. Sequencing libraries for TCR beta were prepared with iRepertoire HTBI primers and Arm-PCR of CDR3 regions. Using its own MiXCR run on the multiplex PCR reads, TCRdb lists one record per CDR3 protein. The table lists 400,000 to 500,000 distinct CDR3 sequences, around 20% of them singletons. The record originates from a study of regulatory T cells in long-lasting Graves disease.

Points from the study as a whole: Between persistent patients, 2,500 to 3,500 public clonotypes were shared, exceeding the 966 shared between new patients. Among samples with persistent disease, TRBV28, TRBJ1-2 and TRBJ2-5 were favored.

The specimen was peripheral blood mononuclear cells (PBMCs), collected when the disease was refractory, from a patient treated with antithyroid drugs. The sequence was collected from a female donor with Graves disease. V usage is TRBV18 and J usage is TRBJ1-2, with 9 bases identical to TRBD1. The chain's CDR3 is CASSTGGIGYTF. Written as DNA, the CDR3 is TGTGCCAGCTCAACAGGGGGCATTGGCTACACCTTC.